Listed below are T cell receptor beta chains from one sample, sequenced in a study of blood T cell repertoires in COVID-19. Clones were read by immunoSEQ multiplex PCR, and TCRdb kept only the in-frame ones, dropping some. This sample carries roughly 100,000 clones, about four fifths of them seen once, and the ten largest clones take 9.9%. The sample consisted of peripheral blood. These receptors were obtained from a man aged 35 to 55 with active or convalescent COVID-19. Both conserved end residues are part of each CDR3. The order of the fields is J gene, clone size, V gene, D gene, CDR3 DNA, CDR3 protein. D genes are given only for firm matches. Clone sizes are given selectively: once, few, many, or a class where the clone is expanded.

j_call: TRBJ2-5; clone_size: -; v_call: TRBV30; d_call: -; cdr3_nt: TGTGCCTCATCCCTCGGGGAGACCCAGTACTTC; cdr3_aa: CASSLGETQYF
j_call: TRBJ2-2; clone_size: -; v_call: TRBV5-1; d_call: -; cdr3_nt: TGCGCCAGCAGCTCGGGGACTTCTTGGACCGGGGAGCTGTTTTTT; cdr3_aa: CASSSGTSWTGELFF
j_call: TRBJ2-5; clone_size: -; v_call: TRBV6-6; d_call: TRBD1; cdr3_nt: TGTGCCAGCCGGGACAGGCCTTACCAAGAGACCCAGTACTTC; cdr3_aa: CASRDRPYQETQYF
j_call: TRBJ1-1; clone_size: -; v_call: TRBV5-6; d_call: TRBD1; cdr3_nt: TGTGCCAGCAGCTACGGGACAGTGAATGAAGCTTTCTTT; cdr3_aa: CASSYGTVNEAFF
j_call: TRBJ2-1; clone_size: once; v_call: TRBV4-2; d_call: TRBD2; cdr3_nt: TGTGCCAGCAGCCAAGATTCGCGGGGGGACAATGAGCAGTTCTTC; cdr3_aa: CASSQDSRGDNEQFF
j_call: TRBJ1-3; clone_size: -; v_call: TRBV7-2; d_call: -; cdr3_nt: TGTGCCAGCAGATCGAACGGGGGTGCTGGAAACACCATATATTTT; cdr3_aa: CASRSNGGAGNTIYF
j_call: TRBJ1-1; clone_size: -; v_call: TRBV12-3/TRBV12-4; d_call: TRBD1; cdr3_nt: TGTGCCAGCACCCCCGACAGGGTGGTTGAAGCTTTCTTT; cdr3_aa: CASTPDRVVEAFF
j_call: TRBJ1-1; clone_size: once; v_call: TRBV6-1; d_call: -; cdr3_nt: TGTGCCAGCAGTGAAAATTTAGAGAACAGGGATGCTTTCTTT; cdr3_aa: CASSENLENRDAFF
j_call: TRBJ2-5; clone_size: -; v_call: TRBV5-1; d_call: TRBD2; cdr3_nt: TGCGCCAGCAGGACGACTAGCGGTCAAGAGACCCAGTACTTC; cdr3_aa: CASRTTSGQETQYF
j_call: TRBJ2-5; clone_size: -; v_call: TRBV4-1; d_call: -; cdr3_nt: TGCGCCAGCAGCCAAGATTGGGAGGTTCTAAGCCAAGAGACCCAGTACTTC; cdr3_aa: CASSQDWEVLSQETQYF
j_call: TRBJ2-3; clone_size: -; v_call: TRBV5-4; d_call: TRBD2; cdr3_nt: TGTGCCAGCAGTCCGGGGGGACTGCAGAAACGCACAGATACGCAGTATTTT; cdr3_aa: CASSPGGLQKRTDTQYF
j_call: TRBJ1-1; clone_size: once; v_call: TRBV25-1; d_call: -; cdr3_nt: TGTGCCAGCAACCGTGGGGGCGAGGCTGAAGCTTTCTTT; cdr3_aa: CASNRGGEAEAFF
j_call: TRBJ2-7; clone_size: -; v_call: TRBV5-1; d_call: -; cdr3_nt: TGCGCCAGCAGCTTGAAGGCAGGGAACCACGAGCAGTACTTC; cdr3_aa: CASSLKAGNHEQYF
j_call: TRBJ2-3; clone_size: -; v_call: TRBV13; d_call: TRBD2; cdr3_nt: TGTGCCAGCAGCTCCCGGACTAGCGGTAGCACAGATACGCAGTATTTT; cdr3_aa: CASSSRTSGSTDTQYF